A single sample is the source of the 24 T cell receptor beta chains below, sequenced in a study of identical twins. In TCRdb, the 5' RACE reads were re-called with MiXCR into one record per CDR3 protein. The repertoire holds hundreds of thousands of distinct CDR3 sequences, with 20% to 25% as singletons. The same specimen was also included in a second study, on T cells expressing NK-cell markers.

Sequenced material: PBMCs. These receptors were obtained from a woman aged 18-29 years in good health.

The rearrangement links TRBV20-1 to TRBJ1-1; D remains ambiguous. From germline, CDR1 is DFQATT and CDR2 SNEGSKA (reference sequence). V lost 4 bases, J lost 6 bases, and 18 bases lay in between. CDR3 length: 14 residues. As DNA, the CDR3 is TGCAGTGCTACTCAAACGGCCAAGCAATCTGAAGCTTTCTTT. This translates into CSATQTAKQSEAFF.

This clonotype was found many times. This chain links TRBV18 with TRBJ1-2, with TRBD1 matching over 7 bases. This CDR3 is built from 14 residues. Germline CDR1 and CDR2: KGHSH and LQKENI. Trimming removed 6 bases from V and 4 bases from J; junction bases left unmatched: 8. CDR3 loop: CASSPDRVGYGYTF. In DNA, the CDR3 is TGTGCCAGCTCGCCCGACAGGGTTGGCTATGGCTACACCTTC.

The chain uses TRBV13 and TRBJ2-2; no definite D call. Germline CDR1 is PRHDT and CDR2 is FYEKMQ (reference sequence). The ends were cut back, 1 base at V and 0 bases at J, with 6 bases in the middle. The CDR3 is made up of 15 amino acids. The CDR3 sequence: CASSLVAPNTGELFF. The CDR3 bases are TGTGCCAGCAGCTTAGTAGCCCCGAACACCGGGGAGCTGTTTTTT.

The chain carries TRBV9 and TRBJ2-7; D is tentatively TRBD1 or TRBD2 (5 bases each). This CDR3 has 15 amino acids. Germline CDR1 reads SGDLS; CDR2 reads YYNGEE. Trimming took off 0 bases at V and 2 bases at J, with 12 bases between the two ends. CDR3 protein: CASSVEGTATYEQYF. The DNA of the CDR3 is TGTGCCAGCAGCGTAGAAGGGACGGCCACCTACGAGCAGTACTTC. Filled out from reference TRBV9 and TRBJ2-7, the complete variable domain reads DSGVTQTPKHLITATGQRVTLRCSPRSGDLSVYWYQQSLDQGLQFLIQYYNGEERAKGNILERFSAQQFPDLHSELNLSSLELGDSALYFCASSVEGTATYEQYFGPGTRLTVT.

The chain links TRBV27 to TRBJ2-3; TRBD2 matches at 9 bases. This CDR3 is 15 amino acids long. V dropped 2 bases and J dropped 6; count of bases not matched to a gene: 6. Germline loops: CDR1 MNHEY, CDR2 SMNVEV (reference sequence). CDR3 in amino acids: CASSLMAGGYDTQYF. The CDR3 bases are TGTGCCAGCAGTTTAATGGCGGGGGGGTATGATACGCAGTATTTT.

This clonotype was recorded once. This sequence joins TRBV11-2 and TRBJ2-3; D may be TRBD1 (5 bases). With 8 bases removed from V and 6 bases from J, the gap between germline ends came to 21 bases. This CDR3 has 15 amino acids. CDR1 is SGHAT, CDR2 FQNNGV, per germline. The CDR3 nucleotides are TGTGCCAGCCTACCTGACAGATACCCAGGGGATACGCAGTATTTT. It specifies CASLPDRYPGDTQYF.

This clonotype was seen only once. The chain carries TRBV10-3 and TRBJ2-6, with D perhaps matching TRBD1 (5 bases). CDR1 is ENHRY and CDR2 is SYGVKD in the germline V gene. The CDR3 sequence is 17 residues long. Trimming stripped 0 bases from V and 1 base from J, with 10 bases between. CDR3 coding DNA: TGTGCCATCAGTGAGTCGACCAGGGTATCTGGGGCCAACGTCCTGACTTTC. Its protein product is CAISESTRVSGANVLTF.

The CDR3 coding sequence is TGTGCCAGCAGTTTAGGGTGGGGCCAGGTGCAATCTGGGGCCAACGTCCTGACTTTC. Protein product: CASSLGWGQVQSGANVLTF. The V and J genes are TRBV27 and TRBJ2-6; a weak D match, TRBD1 (5 bases). This CDR3 has 19 amino acids. V was shortened by 2 bases and J by 1 base, with 18 bases between the two germline ends. Germline CDR1 reads MNHEY; CDR2 reads SMNVEV (reference sequence). Full variable domain (missing parts from reference TRBV27 and TRBJ2-6): EAQVTQNPRYLITVTGKKLTVTCSQNMNHEYMSWYRQDPGLGLRQIYYSMNVEVTDKGDVPEGYKVSRKEKRNFPLILESPSPNQTSLYFCASSLGWGQVQSGANVLTFGAGSRLTVL.

V usage is TRBV12-3 or TRBV12-4 and J usage is TRBJ2-5; D perhaps matches TRBD2 (5 bases). The CDR3 is 14 amino acids. Trimming removed 6 bases at V and 4 bases at J, with 15 bases between. The DNA of the CDR3 is TGTGCCAGCAGGAGGGAGCCGGAAGGAGAGACCCAGTACTTC. This gives the protein CASRREPEGETQYF.

This clonotype was observed a few times. This chain links TRBV13 with TRBJ2-2; D uncertain. CDR1 is PRHDT, CDR2 FYEKMQ, per germline (reference sequence). Trimming stripped 6 bases from V and 0 bases from J, with 11 bases between. The CDR3 covers 15 residues. The CDR3 reads CASRTNDPNTGELFF. For the CDR3, the DNA is TGTGCCAGCAGAACAAATGACCCGAACACCGGGGAGCTGTTTTTT.

This clonotype was counted only a few times. The chain links TRBV3-1 to TRBJ2-5; no reliable D call. The CDR3 extends over 14 amino acids. Germline V gene lookup returns CDR1 LGHDT and CDR2 YNNKEL (reference sequence). V shed 5 bases and J shed 5 bases, with 15 bases lying between them. DNA of the CDR3: TGTGCCAGCAGCGACGTGGTAGTGCAGGAGACCCAGTACTTC. The encoded protein is CASSDVVVQETQYF.

V usage is TRBV20-1 and J usage is TRBJ2-7, with D possibly matching TRBD2 (5 bases). Looked up from germline, CDR1 is DFQATT and CDR2 is SNEGSKA (reference sequence). V lost 4 bases and J 1 base, leaving 17 bases between the germline ends. This CDR3 spans 15 amino acids. The CDR3 spells CSAIIGGVRSYEQYF. CDR3 nucleotide sequence: TGCAGTGCTATTATAGGAGGTGTCCGATCCTACGAGCAGTACTTC.

This clonotype was seen more than once but under ten times. The chain uses TRBV20-1 and TRBJ2-7; maybe TRBD1 (6 bases). This CDR3 spans 14 amino acids. Between the trimmed V and J ends, which lost 6 bases and 0 bases, there was a span of 15 bases. Germline loops: CDR1 DFQATT, CDR2 SNEGSKA (reference sequence). In DNA, the CDR3 is TGCAGTGCCGGCCGGACAGCGGACTCCTACGAGCAGTACTTC. Its translation is CSAGRTADSYEQYF.

V and J are TRBV7-9 and TRBJ2-1; tentative D call: TRBD2 (5 bases). V dropped 5 bases and J dropped 5 bases, with 13 bases sitting between them. This CDR3 contains 14 residues. Germline loops: CDR1 SEHNR, CDR2 FQNEAQ (reference sequence). CDR3: CASSLPTRNNEQFF. In DNA form, the CDR3 reads TGTGCCAGCAGCCTCCCAACTAGGAACAATGAGCAGTTCTTC.

This clonotype was seen only a few times. The chain combines TRBV20-1 with TRBJ2-4; D call uncertain. CDR3 length: 15 residues. V was pared by 0 bases and J by 8 bases, with 17 bases between. Germline assignment: CDR1 DFQATT and CDR2 SNEGSKA (reference sequence). CDR3 sequence: CSARDLKMAADIQYF. As DNA, the CDR3 is TGCAGTGCTAGAGATTTGAAGATGGCGGCGGACATTCAGTACTTC.

This chain uses TRBV15 with TRBJ2-2, with 7 bases that match TRBD2. The ends lost 1 base at V and 6 bases at J; junction bases unmatched: 2. Germline V gene data show CDR1 as LNHNV and CDR2 as YYDKDF (reference sequence). The CDR3 is 14 residues long. The CDR3 spells CATSRVAGAGELFF. CDR3 sequence (DNA): TGTGCCACCAGCAGAGTAGCGGGTGCCGGGGAGCTGTTTTTT.

The chain links TRBV12-3 or TRBV12-4 to TRBJ2-3; 7 nucleotides agree with TRBD1. V trimming: 8 bases; J trimming: 6 bases; junction bases outside the gene matches: 14. The CDR3 sequence is 15 residues long. CDR3 DNA: TGTGCCAGCTCACCCCAGGGCAGGGGGTCCGATACGCAGTATTTT. Translated, it gives CASSPQGRGSDTQYF.

A few counts support this clonotype. The J gene is TRBJ1-1, the V gene TRBV7-9; 7 bases line up with TRBD1. Germline values: CDR1 SEHNR, CDR2 FQNEAQ (reference sequence). Trimming removed 5 bases from V and 5 bases from J; junction bases left unmatched: 11. CDR3 length: 15 residues. CDR3 in DNA: TGTGCCAGCAGCCCTCCAGACAGGGAGCATACTGAAGCTTTCTTT. Amino acid sequence: CASSPPDREHTEAFF.

This clonotype was counted only a few times. The V and J genes are TRBV20-1 and TRBJ2-1, with D hard to call. CDR1 and CDR2 from the germline V gene are DFQATT and SNEGSKA (reference sequence). The CDR3 extends over 12 amino acids. The V and J ends lost 1 base and 9 bases respectively, with 10 bases between them. Here the CDR3 DNA reads TGCAGTGCTAGAGTTCGTGGTAGTGAGCAGTTCTTC. This sequence encodes CSARVRGSEQFF.

This chain connects TRBV5-6 to TRBJ2-2; tentative D call: TRBD2 (5 bases). CDR1 is SGHDT, CDR2 YYEEEE, per germline. V was cut by 2 bases and J by 7 bases, with 9 bases left in between. This CDR3 has 13 residues. CDR3 region: CASSFYGNGELFF. The CDR3 nucleotides are TGTGCCAGCAGCTTCTACGGGAACGGGGAGCTGTTTTTT.

This clonotype has more than one count but fewer than ten. This sequence joins TRBV29-1 and TRBJ2-3; D gene ambiguous. Deletions cut 4 bases from V and 4 bases from J, with 12 bases between. Per germline, CDR1 SQVTM and CDR2 ANQGSEA. CDR3 length: 13 residues. The CDR3: CSVGRNPPDTQYF. In DNA, the CDR3 is TGCAGCGTTGGACGAAACCCCCCAGATACGCAGTATTTT.

This clonotype was recorded a few times. The gene calls are TRBV6-1 and TRBJ2-7; 10 bases agree with TRBD2. After removal of 6 bases from V and 4 bases from J, the junction contained 9 bases not matched to a gene. Germline CDR1 and CDR2: MNHNS and SASEGT. CDR3 length: 15 residues. The CDR3 sequence is CASSHPSSGSYEQYF. DNA of the CDR3: TGTGCCAGCAGCCATCCGTCTAGCGGGAGTTACGAGCAGTACTTC.

This clonotype has ten or more counts. The chain has TRBV12-3 or TRBV12-4 and TRBJ2-1; a possible D gene is TRBD1 (5 bases). This CDR3 is built from 16 residues. The V gene lost 3 bases and the J gene lost 8 bases, with 20 bases spanning the gap. The CDR3 DNA follows: TGTGCCAGCAGTTTTATTAAAGGGAAGGGGTCGGATGAGCAGTTCTTC. This sequence encodes CASSFIKGKGSDEQFF.

This clonotype was seen a handful of times. V gene TRBV20-1 combines with J gene TRBJ2-2, with unresolved D. Germline lookup yields CDR1 DFQATT and CDR2 SNEGSKA (reference sequence). The CDR3 contains 14 residues. The V end was cut by 2 bases, the J end by 5 bases, with 12 bases between. The CDR3 coding sequence is TGCAGTGCTAGAAGGCCCGATGGGACCGGGGAGCTGTTTTTT. This gives the protein CSARRPDGTGELFF.